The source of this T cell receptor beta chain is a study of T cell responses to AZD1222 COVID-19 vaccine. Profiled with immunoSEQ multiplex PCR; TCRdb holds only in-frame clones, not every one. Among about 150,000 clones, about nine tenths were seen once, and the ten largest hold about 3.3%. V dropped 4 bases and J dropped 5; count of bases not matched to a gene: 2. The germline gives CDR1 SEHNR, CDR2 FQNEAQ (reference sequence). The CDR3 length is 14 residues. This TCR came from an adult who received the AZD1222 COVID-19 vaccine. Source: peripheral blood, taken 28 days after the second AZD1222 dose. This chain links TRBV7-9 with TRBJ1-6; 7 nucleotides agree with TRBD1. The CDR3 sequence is CASSSDRNNSPLHF. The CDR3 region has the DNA TGTGCCAGCAGCTCGGACAGGAATAATTCACCCCTCCACTTT.